Described below is a single TCR beta chain sequence and its context. Its antigen remains unknown. With the read ending 3 residues before the CDR3 end, the germline J gene is used to fill in that end. The germline V and J ends were trimmed by 3 bases and 4 bases, with 16 bases remaining between them. The CDR3 is made up of 17 amino acids. The germline V gene has CDR1 KGHSH and CDR2 LQKENI. These data belong to a study of T cell clonality in common variable immunodeficiency. Findings of the study overall: In common variable immunodeficiency, TCR beta chains reportedly carried fewer deletions and N-nucleotide insertions. CVID subjects showed higher TCRbeta clonality than healthy controls. Shared TCRbeta clones were fewer between CVID subjects than controls.

Each donor provided 5 to 8 ml of heparinized whole blood. Measured with immunoSEQ multiplex PCR; TCRdb has only the in-frame clones, and not every one. The repertoire yields 45,000 to 55,000 clones, none seen only once; the top ten contain under 6.5%. Sequencing was carried out using peripheral blood mononuclear cells. J is TRBJ2-6 and V is TRBV18, with D maybe TRBD1 (5 bases). The sequence was obtained from a person aged 18 to 75 in good health. The CDR3 bases that were read are TGTGCCAGCTCACCTAGTCAGGGCCTGCCAGGGGCCAACGTC. Protein: CASSPSQGLPGANV. The complete CDR3 protein is CASSPSQGLPGANVLTF.